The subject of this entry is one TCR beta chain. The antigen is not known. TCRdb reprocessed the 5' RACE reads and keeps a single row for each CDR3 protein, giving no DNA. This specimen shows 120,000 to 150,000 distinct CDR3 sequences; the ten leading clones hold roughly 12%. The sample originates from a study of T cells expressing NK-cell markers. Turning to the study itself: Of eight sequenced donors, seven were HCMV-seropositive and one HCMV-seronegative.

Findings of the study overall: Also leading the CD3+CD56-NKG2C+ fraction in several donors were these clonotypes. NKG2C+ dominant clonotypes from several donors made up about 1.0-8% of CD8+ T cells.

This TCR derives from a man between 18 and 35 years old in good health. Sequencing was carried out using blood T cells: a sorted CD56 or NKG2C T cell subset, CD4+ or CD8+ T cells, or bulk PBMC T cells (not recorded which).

CDR3 loop: CASSLKAYTDTQYF. The chain joins TRBV12-3 or TRBV12-4 to TRBJ2-3. This CDR3 is built from 14 residues.